The clone carrying this T cell receptor (beta chain) was counted many times. This entry comes from a study of T-cell reconstitution after alpha-beta-depleted transplantation in children. Germline V gene lookup returns CDR1 DFQATT and CDR2 SNEGSKA (reference sequence). CDR3 size: 14 residues. Trimming at V came to 3 bases and at J to 2 bases, leaving 5 bases not matched to a gene. Unique molecular identifiers featured in how the TCRbeta library was prepared. TCRdb re-analysed the PCR reads in MiXCR, keeping a single row per CDR3 protein. The table lists 190,000 or so distinct CDR3 sequences, approximately 6.6% of them singletons.

This chain joins TRBV20-1 and TRBJ2-3, with 7 bases identical to TRBD1. This material consisted of PBMCs from the stem cell graft donor, taken from the stem cell graft. This TCR was sampled from a human donor who donated a stem cell graft to a child with Wiskott-Aldrich syndrome. CDR3 DNA: TGCAGTGCTAGCCACGGGACAGCCACAGATACGCAGTATTTT. Translation: CSASHGTATDTQYF.